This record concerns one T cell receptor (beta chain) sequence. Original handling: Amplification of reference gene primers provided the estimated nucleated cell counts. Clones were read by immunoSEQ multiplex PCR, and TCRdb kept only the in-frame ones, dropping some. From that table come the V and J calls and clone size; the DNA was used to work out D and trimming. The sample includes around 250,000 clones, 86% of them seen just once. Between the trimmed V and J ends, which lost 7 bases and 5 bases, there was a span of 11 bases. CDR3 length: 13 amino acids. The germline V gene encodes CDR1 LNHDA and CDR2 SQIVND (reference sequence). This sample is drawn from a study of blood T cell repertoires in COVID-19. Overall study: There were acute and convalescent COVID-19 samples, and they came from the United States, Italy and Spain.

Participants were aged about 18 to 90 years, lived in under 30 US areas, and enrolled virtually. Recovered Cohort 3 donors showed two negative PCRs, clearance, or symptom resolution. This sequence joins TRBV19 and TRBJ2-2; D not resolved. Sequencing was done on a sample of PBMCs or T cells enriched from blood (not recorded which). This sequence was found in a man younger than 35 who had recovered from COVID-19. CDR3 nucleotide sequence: TGTGCCAGTAATGTGCGTCCAACCGGGGAGCTGTTTTTT. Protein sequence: CASNVRPTGELFF.